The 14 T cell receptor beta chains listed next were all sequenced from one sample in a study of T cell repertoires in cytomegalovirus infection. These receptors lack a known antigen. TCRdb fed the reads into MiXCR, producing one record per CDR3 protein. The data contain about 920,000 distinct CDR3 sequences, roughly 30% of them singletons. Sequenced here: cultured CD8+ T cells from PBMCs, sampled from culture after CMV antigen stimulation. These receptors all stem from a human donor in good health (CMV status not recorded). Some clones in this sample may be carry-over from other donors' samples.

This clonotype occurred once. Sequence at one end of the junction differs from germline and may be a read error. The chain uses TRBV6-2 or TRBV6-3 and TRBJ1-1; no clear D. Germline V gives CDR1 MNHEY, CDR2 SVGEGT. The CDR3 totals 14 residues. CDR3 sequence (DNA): TGTGCCAGCAGTTACGGGTTTACGAACTCTGAAGCTTTCTTT. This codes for CASSYGFTNSEAFF.

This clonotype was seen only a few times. CDR3 in amino acids: CASGPGTGILNSPLHF. The CDR3 nucleotides are TGTGCCAGCGGACCCGGGACAGGAATACTTAATTCACCCCTCCACTTT. V gene TRBV7-9 combines with J gene TRBJ1-6; TRBD1 agrees at 8 bases. Germline V gives CDR1 SEHNR, CDR2 FQNEAQ (reference sequence). This CDR3 comprises 16 residues. J gave up 6 bases and V 8 bases, and 12 bases lay outside the gene matches.

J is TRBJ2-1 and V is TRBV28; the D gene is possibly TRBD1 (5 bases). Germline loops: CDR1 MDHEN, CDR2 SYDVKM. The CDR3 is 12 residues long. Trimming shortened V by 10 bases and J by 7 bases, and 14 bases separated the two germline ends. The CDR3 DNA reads TGTGCCACCGCTCTAGGGGAAAATGAGCAGTTCTTC. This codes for CATALGENEQFF.

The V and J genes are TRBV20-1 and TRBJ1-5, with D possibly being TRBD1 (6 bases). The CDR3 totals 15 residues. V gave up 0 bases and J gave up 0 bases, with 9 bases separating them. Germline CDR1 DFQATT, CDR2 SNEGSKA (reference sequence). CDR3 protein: CSARDGGHSNQPQHF. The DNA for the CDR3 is TGCAGTGCTAGAGACGGGGGGCATAGCAATCAGCCCCAGCATTTT.

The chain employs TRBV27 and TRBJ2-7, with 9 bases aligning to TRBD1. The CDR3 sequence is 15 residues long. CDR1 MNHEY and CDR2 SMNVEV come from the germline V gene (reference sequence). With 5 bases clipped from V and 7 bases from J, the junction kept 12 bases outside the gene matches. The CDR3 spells CASSPPPGQGREQYF. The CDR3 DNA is TGTGCCAGCAGTCCTCCCCCGGGACAGGGTAGGGAGCAGTACTTC.

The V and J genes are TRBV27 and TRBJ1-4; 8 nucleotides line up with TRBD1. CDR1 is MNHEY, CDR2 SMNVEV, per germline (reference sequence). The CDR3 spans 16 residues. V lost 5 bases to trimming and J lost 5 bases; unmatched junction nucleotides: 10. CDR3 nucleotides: TGTGCCAGCAGTCCCTATTGGACAGGGATAAATGAAAAACTGTTTTTT. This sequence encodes CASSPYWTGINEKLFF.

CDR3 in DNA: TGTGCCACCAGCGGGACACCTAGCTCTGGAAACACCATATATTTT. It translates to CATSGTPSSGNTIYF. This chain connects TRBV15 to TRBJ1-3; D may be TRBD1 (6 bases). The V and J ends lost 5 bases and 0 bases respectively, with 11 bases between them. This CDR3 comprises 15 residues. CDR1 is LNHNV, CDR2 YYDKDF, per germline (reference sequence).

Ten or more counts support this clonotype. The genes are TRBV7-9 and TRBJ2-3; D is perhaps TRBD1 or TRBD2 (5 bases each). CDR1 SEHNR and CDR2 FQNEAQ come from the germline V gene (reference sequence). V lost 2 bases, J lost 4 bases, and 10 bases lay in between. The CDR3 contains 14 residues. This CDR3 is CASSLQGRPDTQYF. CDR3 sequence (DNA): TGTGCCAGCAGCTTACAGGGACGCCCAGATACGCAGTATTTT.

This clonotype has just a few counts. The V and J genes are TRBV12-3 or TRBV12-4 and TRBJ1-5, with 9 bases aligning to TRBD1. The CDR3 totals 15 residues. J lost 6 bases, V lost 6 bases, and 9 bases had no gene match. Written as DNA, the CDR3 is TGTGCCAGCAGGTTAACAGGGGGCGCGGCTCAGCCCCAGCATTTT. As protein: CASRLTGGAAQPQHF.

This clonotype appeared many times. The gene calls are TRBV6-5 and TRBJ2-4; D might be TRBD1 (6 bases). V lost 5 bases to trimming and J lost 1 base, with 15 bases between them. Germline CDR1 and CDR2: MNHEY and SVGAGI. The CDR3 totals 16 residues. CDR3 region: CASSARGGRAKNIQYF. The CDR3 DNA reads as TGTGCCAGCAGTGCCCGAGGGGGAAGGGCCAAAAACATTCAGTACTTC.

CDR3 sequence: CATSVDRDHNEQFF. The CDR3 DNA reads as TGTGCCACCAGCGTAGACAGGGACCACAATGAGCAGTTCTTC. This rearrangement joins TRBV15 to TRBJ2-1, with 7 bases matching TRBD1. In germline, CDR1 is LNHNV, CDR2 YYDKDF (reference sequence). The V gene end was trimmed by 5 bases and the J gene end by 5 bases; junction bases not matched to a gene: 6. The CDR3 contains 14 residues.

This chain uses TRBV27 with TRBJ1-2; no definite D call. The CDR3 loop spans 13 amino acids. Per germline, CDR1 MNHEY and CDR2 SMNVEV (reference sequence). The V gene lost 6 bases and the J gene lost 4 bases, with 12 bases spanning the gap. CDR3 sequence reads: CASSPLPSYGYTF. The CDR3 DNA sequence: TGTGCCAGCAGCCCTCTCCCCAGCTATGGCTACACCTTC.

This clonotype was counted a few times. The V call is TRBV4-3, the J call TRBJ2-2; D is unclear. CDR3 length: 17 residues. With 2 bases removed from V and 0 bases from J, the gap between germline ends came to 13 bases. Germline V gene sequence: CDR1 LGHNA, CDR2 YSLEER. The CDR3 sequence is CASSQSLARSNTGELFF. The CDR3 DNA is TGCGCCAGCAGCCAATCACTGGCCCGTTCGAACACCGGGGAGCTGTTTTTT.

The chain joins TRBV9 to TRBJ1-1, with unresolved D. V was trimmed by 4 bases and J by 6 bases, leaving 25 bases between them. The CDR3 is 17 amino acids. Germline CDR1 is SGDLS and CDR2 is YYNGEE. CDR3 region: CASSPQRAAHRWAEAFF. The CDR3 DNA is TGTGCCAGCAGCCCTCAGAGGGCCGCACATCGATGGGCTGAAGCTTTCTTT.